This TCR beta chain was profiled in a study of T cell repertoires in cytomegalovirus infection. The wider study: Use of recently identified HLA-C-restricted and well-studied HLA-B-restricted CMV epitopes was part of the study. Public TCR beta signatures marked donors with CMV infection and the matching HLA.

Germline lookup yields CDR1 SGHTA and CDR2 FQGNSA. V was pared by 5 bases and J by 8 bases, with 18 bases between. This CDR3 has 14 residues. TCRdb called the reads again in MiXCR, with one record for every CDR3 protein. The sample consists of about 920,000 distinct CDR3 sequences, roughly 30% of them appearing once. This clonotype was seen only a few times. Antigen unknown. The study, taken as a whole, reports: Summed public TCR beta family frequency identified CMV carriers bearing the relevant HLA.

The rearrangement joins TRBV7-2 to TRBJ1-1; D not resolved. This receptor was identified in a human donor in good health (CMV status not recorded). Some clones in this sample may be carry-over from other donors' samples. The material was cultured CD8+ T cells from PBMCs, obtained from culture after CMV antigen stimulation. CDR3 sequence: CASSPPEIPIEAFF. DNA for the CDR3: TGTGCCAGCAGCCCCCCCGAGATTCCTATAGAAGCTTTCTTT.